Presented here are 22 T cell receptor beta chains from one specimen sequenced in a study of T-cell reconstitution after alpha-beta-depleted transplantation in children. The TCRbeta library was prepared with unique molecular identifiers. TCRdb used MiXCR to reprocess the PCR reads, holding one entry per CDR3 protein. The sample includes about 500,000 distinct CDR3 sequences, 32% seen only once; the top ten take 2% to 3%. The sequenced sample was PBMCs from the stem cell graft donor, obtained from the stem cell graft. These receptors were collected from a human donor who donated a stem cell graft to a child with aplastic anemia.

Only a few counts were recorded for this clonotype. V is TRBV24-1 and J is TRBJ2-3; TRBD1 is a possible D gene (5 bases). Germline CDR1 reads KGHDR; CDR2 reads SFDVKD. This CDR3 has 14 residues. The V and J ends lost 1 base and 6 bases respectively, with 10 bases between them. In DNA form, the CDR3 reads TGTGCCACCAGTGATTTCGGTGGGGCGGATACGCAGTATTTT. It codes for CATSDFGGADTQYF.

On this clonotype: A read error may produce the germline difference seen at one junction end. The chain is built from TRBV29-1 and TRBJ2-2; the D call may be TRBD1 or TRBD2 (5 bases each). The CDR3 is 14 amino acids. Per the germline V gene, CDR1 is SQVTM and CDR2 is ANQGSEA. The CDR3, as DNA: TGCAGCGTCGAGACCGGGACCCACACCGGGGCGCTGTTTTTT. It is translated as CSVETGTHTGALFF.

The chain is built from TRBV10-3 and TRBJ1-2; a weak D match, TRBD1 (6 bases). CDR1 is ENHRY, CDR2 SYGVKD, per germline. The CDR3 extends over 14 amino acids. V lost 3 bases, J lost 4 bases, and 12 bases lay in between. Here the CDR3 reads CAISDEPGVYGYTF. The CDR3, as DNA: TGTGCCATCAGTGATGAACCAGGGGTCTATGGCTACACCTTC.

This clonotype was counted between two and nine times. V usage is TRBV7-2 and J usage is TRBJ1-2; the D gene is possibly TRBD1 (6 bases). CDR3 length: 13 residues. Between the trimmed V and J ends, which lost 5 bases and 4 bases, there was a span of 11 bases. Germline V lookup: CDR1 SGHTA, CDR2 FQGNSA. CDR3 sequence reads: CASSEDRIYGYTF. In nucleotides, the CDR3 is TGTGCCAGCAGCGAAGACAGGATCTATGGCTACACCTTC. The variable domain in full, completed from reference TRBV7-2 and TRBJ1-2, reads GAGVSQSPSNKVTEKGKDVELRCDPISGHTALYWYRQSLGQGLEFLIYFQGNSAPDKSGLPSDRFSAERTGGSVSTLTIQRTQQEDSAVYLCASSEDRIYGYTFGSGTRLTVV.

The chain has TRBV12-3 or TRBV12-4 and TRBJ2-1, with 11 positions matching TRBD2. Trimming removed 3 bases from V and 3 bases from J; junction bases left unmatched: 4. CDR3 length: 16 residues. The CDR3 region is CASSFVGTSGYNEQFF. Here the CDR3 DNA reads TGTGCCAGCAGTTTCGTCGGGACTAGCGGCTACAATGAGCAGTTCTTC.

The chain is built from TRBV7-6 and TRBJ2-1, with D perhaps TRBD1 (5 bases). The ends were cut back, 1 base at V and 0 bases at J, with 10 bases in the middle. CDR3 length equals 16 residues. The V gene's germline CDR1 is SGHVS and CDR2 FNYEAQ. For the CDR3, the DNA is TGTGCCAGCAGCTTAGAGGGGCATTCCTCCTACAATGAGCAGTTCTTC. The encoded protein is CASSLEGHSSYNEQFF.

This clonotype was observed a few times. This chain links TRBV12-3 or TRBV12-4 with TRBJ2-1; a possible D gene is TRBD1 (7 bases). This CDR3 contains 14 residues. V was cut by 1 base and J by 7 bases, with 11 bases left in between. The CDR3 reads CASSLGAGGNEQFF. Written as DNA, the CDR3 is TGTGCCAGCAGTTTAGGAGCAGGGGGGAATGAGCAGTTCTTC.

V gene TRBV12-3 or TRBV12-4 combines with J gene TRBJ2-5, with 12 nucleotides matching TRBD2. This CDR3 has 15 residues. V lost 4 bases to trimming and J lost 5 bases; unmatched junction nucleotides: 5. The CDR3 region is CASSSLAGGRETQYF. The CDR3 nucleotides are TGTGCCAGCAGTTCCCTAGCGGGAGGGCGGGAGACCCAGTACTTC.

J is TRBJ2-5 and V is TRBV27; D is uncertain. CDR1 is MNHEY and CDR2 is SMNVEV in the germline V gene (reference sequence). The CDR3 consists of 14 residues. Trimming pared 0 bases from V and 0 bases from J, leaving 5 bases between. CDR3 nucleotide sequence: TGTGCCAGCAGTTTATCGAGAAACCAAGAGACCCAGTACTTC. This encodes CASSLSRNQETQYF.

The V call is TRBV19, the J call TRBJ1-1, with a tentative D call TRBD1 (6 bases). CDR3 length: 14 amino acids. Trimming cost V 6 bases and J 2 bases, with 13 bases left between them. CDR1 and CDR2 from the germline V gene are LNHDA and SQIVND (reference sequence). Here the CDR3 reads CASREQGFNTEAFF. Written as DNA, the CDR3 is TGTGCCAGTAGAGAACAGGGTTTCAACACTGAAGCTTTCTTT. Filled out from reference TRBV19 and TRBJ1-1, the complete variable domain reads DGGITQSPKYLFRKEGQNVTLSCEQNLNHDAMYWYRQDPGQGLRLIYYSQIVNDFQKGDIAEGYSVSREKKESFPLTVTSAQKNPTAFYLCASREQGFNTEAFFGQGTRLTVV.

This clonotype was picked up one time. This rearrangement joins TRBV7-2 to TRBJ2-1; 10 nucleotides align to TRBD1. V trimming: 7 bases; J trimming: 9 bases; junction bases outside the gene matches: 15. The CDR3 length is 16 residues. In germline, CDR1 is SGHTA, CDR2 FQGNSA. CDR3 nucleotides: TGTGCCAGCAATGAACTCGGACAGGGGGGATCCGGTGAGCAGTTCTTC. It specifies CASNELGQGGSGEQFF.

The V gene is TRBV12-3 or TRBV12-4, the J gene TRBJ1-1, with D uncertain. This CDR3 contains 14 residues. V gave up 7 bases and J gave up 0 bases, with 12 bases separating them. DNA for the CDR3: TGTGCCAGCACCCCAGAGAACATGAACACTGAAGCTTTCTTT. Residues: CASTPENMNTEAFF.

This clonotype came up a few times. V and J are TRBV6-2 or TRBV6-3 and TRBJ2-7, with 12 bases lining up with TRBD2. J was trimmed by 0 bases and V by 8 bases; bases with no gene match: 8. The CDR3 is 16 amino acids. The germline V gene encodes CDR1 MNHEY and CDR2 SVGEGT. The CDR3 sequence: CASLGLAGGSSYEQYF. Here the CDR3 DNA reads TGTGCCAGCCTTGGGCTAGCGGGAGGGAGCTCCTACGAGCAGTACTTC.

The chain couples TRBV25-1 to TRBJ1-1; D gene uncertain. The V end lost 3 bases, the J end lost 10 bases, and 18 bases lay between the germline ends. The CDR3 spans 14 residues. Germline CDR1 reads MGHDK; CDR2 reads SYGVNS. The CDR3 DNA sequence: TGTGCCAGCAGTGACGGATTGAATCCGCCCGGAGCTTTCTTT. This sequence encodes CASSDGLNPPGAFF.

The gene calls are TRBV4-3 and TRBJ2-1, with 9 bases matching TRBD2. V was clipped by 1 base and J by 9 bases; unmatched bases: 4. CDR3 length: 14 residues. Germline V lookup: CDR1 LGHNA, CDR2 YSLEER. CDR3 residues: CASSQGVAGVEQFF. CDR3 bases: TGCGCCAGCAGCCAAGGGGTAGCGGGAGTTGAGCAGTTCTTC.

This clonotype was observed a handful of times. This chain joins TRBV27 and TRBJ2-1; 11 bases fit TRBD2. The germline gives CDR1 MNHEY, CDR2 SMNVEV (reference sequence). Trimming removed 6 bases from V and 6 bases from J; junction bases left unmatched: 7. The CDR3 length is 15 residues. The CDR3 DNA sequence: TGTGCCAGCAGGGACTACACTAGCGGGAGCAATGAGCAGTTCTTC. It translates to CASRDYTSGSNEQFF.

This sequence joins TRBV18 and TRBJ2-2; D is perhaps TRBD1 (5 bases). The CDR3 runs to 15 residues. V shed 0 bases and J shed 0 bases, with 5 bases lying between them. Germline CDR1 and CDR2: KGHSH and LQKENI. CDR3 in amino acids: CASSPPGANTGELFF. In DNA form, the CDR3 reads TGTGCCAGCTCACCACCAGGGGCGAACACCGGGGAGCTGTTTTTT.

The chain has TRBV7-6 and TRBJ2-2, with 7 bases aligning to TRBD1. The trim removed 3 bases at V and 4 bases at J, leaving 8 bases unmatched. The CDR3 is 16 residues long. CDR1 and CDR2 from the germline V gene are SGHVS and FNYEAQ. The CDR3 sequence: CASSLTGHTGTGELFF. The CDR3 DNA reads TGTGCCAGCAGCTTGACAGGGCACACTGGCACCGGGGAGCTGTTTTTT.

This chain uses TRBV6-2 or TRBV6-3 with TRBJ2-7, with D perhaps TRBD1 (6 bases). Trimming took 7 bases from V and 3 from J, leaving 16 bases between them. CDR3 length equals 14 residues. Germline V gene data show CDR1 as MNHEY and CDR2 as SVGEGT. CDR3 sequence reads: CASISGTTGYEQYF. For the CDR3, the DNA is TGTGCCAGCATATCCGGGACAACAGGCTACGAGCAGTACTTC.

The sample holds a few counts of this clonotype. V and J are TRBV12-3 or TRBV12-4 and TRBJ2-4; D is uncertain. The V and J ends lost 7 bases and 1 base respectively, with 8 bases between them. There are 13 residues in the CDR3. CDR3 sequence (DNA): TGTGCCAGCAATTGGGGTGCCAAAAACATTCAGTACTTC. Its protein is CASNWGAKNIQYF.

This chain links TRBV15 with TRBJ1-1, with a tentative D call TRBD1 (6 bases). The CDR3 totals 16 residues. CDR1 LNHNV and CDR2 YYDKDF come from the germline V gene (reference sequence). Trimming cost V 2 bases and J 4 bases, with 17 bases left between them. The CDR3 DNA reads TGTGCCACCAGCAGATACAGTAGGGGGTCGGGCACTGAAGCTTTCTTT. Translation gives CATSRYSRGSGTEAFF.

V is TRBV3-1 and J is TRBJ2-1, with D unresolved. V was cut by 2 bases and J by 10 bases, with 12 bases left in between. This CDR3 has 13 amino acids. Germline values: CDR1 LGHDT, CDR2 YNNKEL (reference sequence). CDR3: CASSQSGPAEQFF. CDR3 in DNA: TGTGCCAGCAGCCAATCCGGCCCCGCCGAGCAGTTCTTC.